This T cell receptor (beta chain) was identified in a study of OX40 agonist ivuxolimab in advanced cancers. Study in general: At 75% to 90% male, the cohort had a mean age of approximately 64 years, ranging from about 20 to 79.

Assay: immunoSEQ multiplex PCR; the TCRdb copy retains only in-frame clones and omits some. The table has roughly 57,000 clones, more than 70% seen once. Overall study results and limits: Some nonresponders additionally presented with little normalized T-cell clonal expansion.

In the case of this clone: Its antigen remains unknown.

The CDR3 runs to 15 residues. V was clipped by 3 bases and J by 4 bases; unmatched bases: 3. Germline CDR1 is SGDLS and CDR2 is YYNGEE. Collection of blood occurred at baseline, at cycle 4 day 1, and at cycle 7 day 1. The sequences come from CD4+ or CD8+ T cells sorted from blood, collected in a trial of the OX40 agonist ivuxolimab. The sequence was obtained from an adult with an advanced solid tumor such as melanoma, head and neck, liver or kidney cancer. This chain connects TRBV9 to TRBJ2-3, with 12 bases lining up with TRBD2. The CDR3 region is CASSDLAGGSDTQYF. The DNA of the CDR3 is TGTGCCAGCAGCGATCTAGCGGGAGGGTCAGATACGCAGTATTTT.